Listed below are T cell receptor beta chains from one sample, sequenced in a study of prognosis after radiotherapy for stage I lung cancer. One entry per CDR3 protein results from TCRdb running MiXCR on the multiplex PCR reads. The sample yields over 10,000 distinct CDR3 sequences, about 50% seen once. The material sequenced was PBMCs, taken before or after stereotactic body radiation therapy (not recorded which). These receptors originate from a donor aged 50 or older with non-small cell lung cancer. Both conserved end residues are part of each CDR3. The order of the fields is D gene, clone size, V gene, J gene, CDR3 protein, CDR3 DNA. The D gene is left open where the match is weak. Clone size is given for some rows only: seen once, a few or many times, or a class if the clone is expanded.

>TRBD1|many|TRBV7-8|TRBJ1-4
CASSPGWGQGNEKLFF
TGTGCCAGCAGCCCTGGTTGGGGACAGGGTAATGAAAAACTGTTTTTT
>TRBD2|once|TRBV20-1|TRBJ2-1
CSARALTGTSGIHNEQFF
TGCAGTGCTAGAGCCCTTACTGGGACTAGCGGGATCCACAATGAGCAGTTCTTC
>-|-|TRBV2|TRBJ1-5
CASSDRGSNQPQHF
TGTGCCAGCAGTGACAGGGGTAGCAATCAGCCCCAGCATTTT
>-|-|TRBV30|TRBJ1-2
CAWSAWDDRYGYTF
TGTGCCTGGAGTGCCTGGGACGATAGGTATGGCTACACCTTC
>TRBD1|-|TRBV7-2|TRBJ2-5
CASSLERTGEGQENQYF
TGTGCCAGCAGCTTAGAGCGGACAGGGGAGGGCCAAGAGAACCAGTACTTC
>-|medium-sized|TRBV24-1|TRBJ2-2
CATSESGVPGELFF
TGTGCCACCAGTGAATCAGGGGTACCCGGGGAGCTGTTTTTT
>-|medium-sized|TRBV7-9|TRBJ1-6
CASSLGQGHSPLHF
TGTGCCAGCAGCTTAGGTCAGGGGCATTCACCCCTCCACTTT
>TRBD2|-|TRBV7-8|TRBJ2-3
CASRSGIGTDTQYF
TGTGCCAGCCGTAGCGGGATAGGCACAGATACGCAGTATTTT
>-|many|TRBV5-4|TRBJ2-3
CASSFDSITDTQYF
TGTGCCAGCAGCTTTGACTCAATCACAGATACGCAGTATTTT
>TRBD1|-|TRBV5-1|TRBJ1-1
CASSATGTGEAFF
TGCGCCAGCAGCGCTACCGGGACAGGGGAAGCTTTCTTT
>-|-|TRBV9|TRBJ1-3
CASSDLTENTIYF
TGTGCCAGCAGCGACCTGACAGAAAACACCATATATTTT
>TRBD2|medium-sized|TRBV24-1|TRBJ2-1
CATSDWVGGEQFF
TGTGCCACCAGTGATTGGGTGGGAGGGGAGCAGTTCTTC
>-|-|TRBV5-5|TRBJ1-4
CASSFAGTSNEKLFF
TGTGCCAGCAGCTTCGCCGGCACATCTAATGAGAAACTGTTTTTT
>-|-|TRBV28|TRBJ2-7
CASSSPVGVCEQYF
TGTGCCAGCAGTTCGCCGGTAGGGGTGTGCGAGCAGTACTTC
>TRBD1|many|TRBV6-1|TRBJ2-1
CASRPTGRSYNEQFF
TGTGCCAGCCGACCGACAGGGCGCTCCTACAATGAGCAGTTCTTC
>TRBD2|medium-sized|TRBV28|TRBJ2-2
CASSSNGRKYTGELFF
TGTGCCAGCAGTTCCAACGGGAGGAAATACACCGGGGAGCTGTTTTTT
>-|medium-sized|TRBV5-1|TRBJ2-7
CASSLPDQTYEQYF
TGCGCCAGCAGCTTACCGGACCAGACATACGAGCAGTACTTC
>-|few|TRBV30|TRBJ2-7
CAWGTYEQYF
TGTGCCTGGGGGACCTACGAGCAGTACTTC
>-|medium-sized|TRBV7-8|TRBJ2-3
CASSSNLGYSTDTQYF
TGTGCCAGCAGCTCGAATTTGGGCTACTCCACAGATACGCAGTATTTT
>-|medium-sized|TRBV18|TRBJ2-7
CASSPGTGYEQYF
TGTGCCAGCTCTCCAGGGACGGGCTACGAGCAGTACTTC
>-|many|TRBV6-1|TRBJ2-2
CASSDGIGAGELFF
TGTGCCAGCAGTGACGGGATCGGCGCCGGGGAGCTGTTTTTT
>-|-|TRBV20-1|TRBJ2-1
CSAPGETYNEQFF
TGCAGTGCCCCAGGGGAAACCTACAATGAGCAGTTCTTC
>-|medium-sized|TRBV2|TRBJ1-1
CASSVGRRVNTEAFF
TGTGCCAGCAGTGTTGGGCGCCGGGTGAACACTGAAGCTTTCTTT
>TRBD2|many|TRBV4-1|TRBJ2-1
CASSRLPSGLSYNEQFF
TGCGCCAGCAGCCGACTCCCTAGCGGCCTCTCCTACAATGAGCAGTTCTTC